The entry below describes one T cell receptor (beta chain). The antigen it recognizes is unknown. No quality values exist for individual bases; no much larger clone is one base distant. After removal of 7 bases from V and 12 bases from J, the junction retains 7 bases not matched to a gene. The CDR3 sequence holds 12 residues, the cysteine and phenylalanine included. The entry retains the CDR3 DNA only, 36 bases that are in frame from base 1. The germline V gene gives CDR1 as ENHRY and CDR2 as SYGVKD. Stable Graves' hyperthyroidism was defined as the absence of progression to ophthalmopathy over 18 months of follow-up. Hyperthyroidism patients were newly diagnosed, with disease duration under 2 months, and aged 18 to 65 years. Patients with uncontrolled infections, other autoimmune diseases, pregnancy or lactation were excluded. Clinical symptoms, serum thyroxine and TRAb, thyroid ultrasound, and orbital computed tomography formed the basis for the diagnoses. Trizol reagent was used to extract total RNA, and RNA quality was then checked on an Agilent 2100 Bioanalyzer.

The data are from a study of T cells in Graves' hyperthyroidism and ophthalmopathy (dated by TCRdb to about 2019). Regarding the research as a whole: A discovery cohort of about a hundred patients, roughly 43 with Graves' ophthalmopathy and more than 55 with stable Graves' hyperthyroidism, was used to find distinguishing TCR V-J signatures. For training and testing, the 100 or so patients in the discovery cohort were randomly divided in a 7:3 ratio. Prospective prediction of ophthalmopathy was tested in an independent validation cohort of 18 to 20 hyperthyroidism patients and some 17 patients who later progressed to ophthalmopathy. Following sampling, methimazole starting at 30 mg daily was given to hyperthyroidism patients, and high-dose intravenous methylprednisolone was given to ophthalmopathy patients. The paper reports TCR Vbeta CDR3 sequencing of more than 120 peripheral blood samples: 43 ophthalmopathy, fewer than 80 hyperthyroidism and 17 progressor patients. The study also compared thyroid tissue and blood T-cell repertoires from a handful of Graves' hyperthyroidism patients.

Broader findings and caveats from the paper: Most expanded thyroid clonotypes (frequency above 0.001) were also found in blood, which suggests that blood repertoires may mirror thyroid immune responses. In validation, progression to ophthalmopathy was predicted by the model with 65% to 71% sensitivity and about 72% specificity, a median of approximately 6.5 months before onset. No statistical method was used to fix the sample size in advance, and group allocation was not hidden from the investigators. A model built on a 13 V-J signature distinguished ophthalmopathy from stable hyperthyroidism, reaching around 90% sensitivity and 81.08% specificity in cross-validation and 80%/75% in testing.

Amplification of TCR beta CDR3 regions was carried out from RNA transcripts. A first-round RT-PCR of the TCR CDR3 used the HTBI primer set with the Qiagen OneStep RT-PCR kit. Libraries were constructed in a second round of multiplex PCR, after which size selection and purification were carried out. Libraries were sequenced paired-end with 100 bp reads on an Illumina HiSeq2000. In the original analysis: Raw data were processed with SOAPnuke, discarding reads with adapters, uncalled bases, mean Phred below 15, or no exact constant-primer or identifier match. High-quality paired reads were merged with COPE v1.2.5, and unique nucleotide sequences were defined as clonotypes. MiTCR v1.1 was used to align clonotypes to the IMGT TRBV, TRBD and TRBJ reference segments. Only V-J combinations with frequency above 0.0001, covering 99% to 99.2% of repertoires, were analysed. The TCS score was defined as F50 (clonal expansion) divided by E x V (chaos), with BLOSUM62-based TCRdist calculated between CDR3 peptides within each V-J. Welch's t-statistics and random forest reduced around 520 V-J features to about 12, which were used in a naive Bayes classifier (R e1071). The Morisita-Horn index was used to measure how similar the thyroid and blood repertoires were. The public reads were reprocessed in TCRdb via fastp at Q25 and MiXCR, keeping in-frame beta chains. CDR3 protein duplicates are merged, each entry listing the most common genes and DNA. TCRdb, not the original authors, processed these V and J calls. The sample contains approximately 500,000 distinct CDR3 sequences, roughly 50% of them found a single time. The leading ten clones occupy approximately 7.5% of the sample.

This TCR derives from a woman between 18 and 29 years old with Graves' hyperthyroidism. The sample comprised peripheral blood or thyroid tissue (not recorded which). The sequence links TRBV10-3 to TRBJ1-4; 8 bases in between match TRBD1. This receptor carries the CDR3 CAITQNRGELFF. The nucleotide sequence is TGTGCCATCACTCAGAACAGGGGGGAACTGTTTTTT.